Given below is one T cell receptor (beta chain) in context. The data belong to a study of T-cell reconstitution after alpha-beta-depleted transplantation in children. Germline V gene sequence: CDR1 SGHTA, CDR2 FQGNSA. V shed 1 base and J shed 5 bases, with 6 bases lying between them. This CDR3 contains 13 residues. It was with unique molecular identifiers that the TCRbeta library was prepared. TCRdb reanalysed the PCR reads using MiXCR and keeps one entry per CDR3 protein. The sample contains approximately 640,000 distinct CDR3 sequences, 16% of which appear only once. The specimen was PBMCs from the stem cell graft donor, collected from the stem cell graft. The source is a human donor who donated a stem cell graft to a child with acute myeloid leukemia. This chain uses TRBV7-2 with TRBJ1-5; D uncertain. CDR3 coding DNA: TGTGCCAGCAGCTTAGATCTATATCAGCCCCAGCATTTT. Protein product: CASSLDLYQPQHF.